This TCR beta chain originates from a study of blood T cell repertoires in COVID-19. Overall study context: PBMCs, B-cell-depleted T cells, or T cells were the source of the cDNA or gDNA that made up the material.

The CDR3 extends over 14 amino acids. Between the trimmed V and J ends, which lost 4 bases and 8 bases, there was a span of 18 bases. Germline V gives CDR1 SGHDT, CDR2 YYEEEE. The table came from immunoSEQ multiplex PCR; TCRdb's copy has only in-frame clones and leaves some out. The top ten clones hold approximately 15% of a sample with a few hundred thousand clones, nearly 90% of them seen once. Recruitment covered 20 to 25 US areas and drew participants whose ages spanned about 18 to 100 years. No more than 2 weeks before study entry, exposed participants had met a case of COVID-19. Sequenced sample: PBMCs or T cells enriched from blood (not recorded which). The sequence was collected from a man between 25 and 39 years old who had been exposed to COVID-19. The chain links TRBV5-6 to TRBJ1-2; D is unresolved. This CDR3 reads CASSPDFLLQGYTF. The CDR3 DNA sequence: TGTGCCAGCAGCCCGGACTTTCTATTACAGGGCTACACCTTC.